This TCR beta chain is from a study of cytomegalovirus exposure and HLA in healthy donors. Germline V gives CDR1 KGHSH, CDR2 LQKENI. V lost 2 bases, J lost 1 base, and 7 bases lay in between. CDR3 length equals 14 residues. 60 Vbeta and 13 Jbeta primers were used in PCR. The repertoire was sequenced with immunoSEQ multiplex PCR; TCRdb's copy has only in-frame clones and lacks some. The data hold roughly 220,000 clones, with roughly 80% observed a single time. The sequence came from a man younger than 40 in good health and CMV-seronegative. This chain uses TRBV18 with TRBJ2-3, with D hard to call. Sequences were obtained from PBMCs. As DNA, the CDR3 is TGTGCCAGCTCACCAGGGCAGGGCACAGATACGCAGTATTTT. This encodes CASSPGQGTDTQYF. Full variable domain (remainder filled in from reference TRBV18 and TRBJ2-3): NAGVMQNPRHLVRRRGQEARLRCSPMKGHSHVYWYRQLPEEGLKFMVYLQKENIIDESGMPKERFSAEFPKEGPSILRIQQVVRGDSAAYFCASSPGQGTDTQYFGPGTRLTVL.